Listed here is a single T cell receptor beta chain. Its antigen is currently unknown. Data came from immunoSEQ multiplex PCR; TCRdb stores just in-frame clones and leaves some out. The data contain around 150,000 clones, 90% to 95% of them seen just once; the ten biggest clones take up around 3.5%. The sample is drawn from a study of T cell responses to AZD1222 COVID-19 vaccine. Study findings and constraints: Only a handful of AZD1222 recipients were seropositive at baseline. Researchers took repertoire samples only after the peak T cell response had come. Spike-wide vaccine-associated CD4 TCRs dominated at 160-218 and 743-854. Variant regions that are unmutated are reportedly the target of nearly half of spike-specific TCRs.

This CDR3 is 15 amino acids long. Trimming cost V 5 bases and J 3 bases, with 14 bases left between them. Germline V gives CDR1 LNHDA, CDR2 SQIVND (reference sequence). This specimen consisted of peripheral blood, obtained 28 days after the second AZD1222 dose. The chain employs TRBV19 and TRBJ1-5; tentative D call: TRBD1 (5 bases). The clonotype comes from an adult who received the AZD1222 COVID-19 vaccine. The CDR3 DNA is TGTGCCAGTAGTTTTCCTGAGGGGACCAATCAGCCCCAGCATTTT. Translated, it gives CASSFPEGTNQPQHF.